These 26 T cell receptor beta chains came from one sample sequenced in a study of vaccination effects on CD4 cells after COVID-19. Their recognized antigens are unknown. The ViraFEST assay expanded antigen-specific CD4+ T cells with viral peptide pools before sequencing. Investigators separated out CD4+ T cells once approximately 10 days of culture had passed. According to PCR results, the person was infected with SARS-CoV-2 between March and December 2020. Profiled with immunoSEQ multiplex PCR; TCRdb holds only in-frame clones, not every one. The sample lists 35,000 to 45,000 clones, around 70% seen once, with over 15% in the top ten. The source material was CD4+ T cells from PBMCs cultured with HCoV-NL63 spike peptides, sampled before COVID-19 vaccination. The receptors were gathered from a human donor who had a prior SARS-CoV-2 infection.

The chain combines TRBV16 with TRBJ1-5; no firm D call. Per the germline V gene, CDR1 is KGHSY and CDR2 is FQNENV. The CDR3 extends over 13 amino acids. The ends were cut back, 4 bases at V and 3 bases at J, with 7 bases in the middle. CDR3 nucleotides: TGTGCCAGCAGCCTCCGTACCAATCAGCCCCAGCATTTT. Protein sequence: CASSLRTNQPQHF. The full variable domain, with the rest looked up from reference TRBV16 and TRBJ1-5, is GEEVAQTPKHLVRGEGQKAKLYCAPIKGHSYVFWYQQVLKNEFKFLISFQNENVFDETGMPKERFSAKCLPNSPCSLEIQATKLEDSAVYFCASSLRTNQPQHFGDGTRLSIL.

The chain carries TRBV9 and TRBJ2-7, with 9 bases fitting TRBD1. Germline V CDR1 and CDR2: SGDLS, YYNGEE. With 3 bases clipped from V and 4 bases from J, the junction kept 8 bases outside the gene matches. This CDR3 contains 15 residues. The DNA for the CDR3 is TGTGCCAGCAGCGCCGGGACAGGGTGGCAGTACGAGCAGTACTTC. Protein sequence: CASSAGTGWQYEQYF.

This clone has a handful of counts. The chain has TRBV10-1 and TRBJ1-6, with D maybe TRBD1 (5 bases). Per the germline V gene, CDR1 is WNHNN and CDR2 is SYGVQD (reference sequence). V dropped 3 bases and J dropped 6 bases, with 18 bases sitting between them. The CDR3 loop spans 17 amino acids. CDR3 sequence reads: CASSDLRLGGFNSPLHF. CDR3 DNA sequence: TGCGCCAGCAGTGATCTGAGGCTCGGGGGTTTTAATTCACCCCTCCACTTT.

The chain combines TRBV18 with TRBJ2-1, with D tentatively TRBD1 (5 bases). Trimming removed 1 base from V and 9 bases from J, with 19 bases in between. The CDR3 runs to 16 residues. The germline gives CDR1 KGHSH, CDR2 LQKENI. The CDR3 DNA is TGTGCCAGCTCACCACGGGAAGGGGCCGGTAGAGGTGAGCAGTTCTTC. Its protein is CASSPREGAGRGEQFF.

The chain is built from TRBV7-9 and TRBJ1-4, with D possibly TRBD1 on 5 matching bases. V was pared by 5 bases and J by 7 bases, with 20 bases between. Germline V CDR1 and CDR2: SEHNR, FQNEAQ (reference sequence). The CDR3 totals 16 residues. For the CDR3, the DNA is TGTGCCAGCAGCCCTCTTGGGGGGACGTCAAGTGAAAAACTGTTTTTT. This sequence encodes CASSPLGGTSSEKLFF.

This clone was seen a handful of times. The rearrangement joins TRBV5-4 to TRBJ2-3, with 12 bases fitting TRBD2. The trim removed 2 bases at V and 3 bases at J, leaving 1 base unmatched. From germline, CDR1 is SGHNT and CDR2 YYREEE (reference sequence). CDR3 length: 15 amino acids. The CDR3 is CASSLGLAGTDTQYF. The CDR3 nucleotides read TGTGCCAGCAGCTTAGGACTAGCGGGAACAGATACGCAGTATTTT.

CDR3 protein: CASSEALNTGELFF. The DNA of the CDR3 is TGTGCCAGCAGTGAAGCGCTGAACACCGGGGAGCTGTTTTTT. This chain links TRBV6-1 with TRBJ2-2; D is unresolved. The CDR3 spans 14 residues. Trimming pared 0 bases from V and 1 base from J, leaving 3 bases between. CDR1 is MNHNS and CDR2 is SASEGT in the germline V gene.

The chain uses TRBV9 and TRBJ2-7; D possibly corresponds to TRBD2 (7 bases). Trimming stripped 0 bases from V and 4 bases from J, with 14 bases between. The CDR3 length is 15 residues. Per germline, CDR1 SGDLS and CDR2 YYNGEE. The CDR3 reads CASSVAGGYEYEQYF. The CDR3, as DNA: TGTGCCAGCAGCGTAGCGGGGGGCTATGAGTACGAGCAGTACTTC.

The chain recombines TRBV14 with TRBJ1-2, with D hard to call. V was pared by 4 bases and J by 8 bases, with 14 bases between. The germline V gene encodes CDR1 SGHDN and CDR2 FVKESK. This CDR3 has 13 amino acids. The CDR3 loop is CASSPRPFGGYTF. The CDR3 DNA follows: TGTGCCAGCAGCCCCCGACCTTTCGGGGGCTACACCTTC.

In its sample, this clone was seen a few times. The chain couples TRBV2 to TRBJ1-1; TRBD1 matches at 8 bases. CDR3 length equals 16 residues. V lost 9 bases, J lost 5 bases, and 17 bases stayed unmatched. Germline CDR1 reads SNHLY; CDR2 reads FYNNEI. The CDR3, as DNA: TGTGCCAGGGAGACAGGGGCGGGGGGGATAAGGACTGAAGCTTTCTTT. Translation gives CARETGAGGIRTEAFF.

The rearrangement uses TRBV11-3 and TRBJ2-6; possibly TRBD1 for D (5 bases). This CDR3 comprises 15 residues. Germline V gives CDR1 SGHNT, CDR2 YENEEA. Between the trimmed V and J ends, which lost 6 bases and 0 bases, there was a span of 9 bases. For the CDR3, the DNA is TGTGCCAGCAGTCTAAGGGGCTCTGGGGCCAACGTCCTGACTTTC. Its translation is CASSLRGSGANVLTF.

This chain uses TRBV4-1 with TRBJ1-1; perhaps TRBD1 as D (5 bases). The ends were cut back, 1 base at V and 8 bases at J, with 11 bases in the middle. The CDR3 loop spans 13 amino acids. Germline CDR1 reads MGHRA; CDR2 reads YSYEKL. The CDR3 spells CASSQGFGAEAFF. The CDR3 DNA sequence: TGCGCCAGCAGCCAAGGTTTTGGGGCAGAAGCTTTCTTT.

As DNA, the CDR3 is TGTGCCAGTAGTAGAGGGACGGCACGAGTAACAGATACGCAGTATTTT. It codes for CASSRGTARVTDTQYF. V usage is TRBV19 and J usage is TRBJ2-3; D is perhaps TRBD1 or TRBD2 (5 bases each). The V gene's germline CDR1 is LNHDA and CDR2 SQIVND (reference sequence). The germline V and J ends were trimmed by 4 bases and 3 bases, with 17 bases remaining between them. The CDR3 extends over 16 amino acids. Supplemented by reference TRBV19 and TRBJ2-3, the full variable domain reads DGGITQSPKYLFRKEGQNVTLSCEQNLNHDAMYWYRQDPGQGLRLIYYSQIVNDFQKGDIAEGYSVSREKKESFPLTVTSAQKNPTAFYLCASSRGTARVTDTQYFGPGTRLTVL.

The chain carries TRBV7-8 and TRBJ2-7; 9 nucleotides agree with TRBD1. The ends lost 4 bases at V and 2 bases at J; junction bases unmatched: 9. The CDR3 is made up of 16 amino acids. The germline CDR1 and CDR2 sequences are SGHVS and FQNEAQ. The CDR3 region has the DNA TGTGCCAGCAGCTCACAGGGGGCGAGGGCACCCTACGAGCAGTACTTC. Its translation is CASSSQGARAPYEQYF.

The CDR3 loop reads CAWTFEGQYYGYTF. The CDR3 bases are TGTGCCTGGACTTTTGAGGGGCAGTACTATGGCTACACCTTC. V and J are TRBV30 and TRBJ1-2; tentative D call: TRBD1 (5 bases). V shed 4 bases and J shed 3 bases, with 15 bases lying between them. CDR1 and CDR2 (germline): GTSNPN, SVGIG (reference sequence). The CDR3 is 14 amino acids.

This chain uses TRBV2 with TRBJ2-5, with TRBD1 matching 10 bases. This CDR3 region has 19 residues. Germline CDR1 is SNHLY and CDR2 is FYNNEI. Trimming took 4 bases from V and 5 from J; bases not matched to a gene: 19. The CDR3 spells CASSARWGGGQGGPETQYF. The CDR3 nucleotides read TGTGCCAGCAGTGCCCGGTGGGGTGGAGGACAGGGGGGTCCGGAGACCCAGTACTTC.

This clone was seen more than once but under ten times. V usage is TRBV7-9 and J usage is TRBJ2-7, with 10 bases that match TRBD1. The ends lost 6 bases at V and 6 bases at J; junction bases unmatched: 8. The germline gives CDR1 SEHNR, CDR2 FQNEAQ (reference sequence). The CDR3 sequence is 14 residues long. The CDR3 DNA follows: TGTGCCAGCAGGGAGGGACAGGGGTCCCTCGAGCAGTACTTC. It codes for CASREGQGSLEQYF.

V gene TRBV7-2 combines with J gene TRBJ2-7, with D unresolved. The V end was cut by 1 base, the J end by 6 bases, with 10 bases between. The CDR3 contains 13 residues. Germline CDR1 and CDR2: SGHTA and FQGNSA. The CDR3 DNA is TGTGCCAGCAGCTTAGAATTGGCAGCCGAGCAGTACTTC. The encoded protein is CASSLELAAEQYF.

For the CDR3, the DNA is TGTGCCAGCGGTAGCGGGAAGGGCGAGCAGTACTTC. It codes for CASGSGKGEQYF. The chain couples TRBV25-1 to TRBJ2-7; 8 bases are shared with TRBD2. Germline values: CDR1 MGHDK, CDR2 SYGVNS. J lost 6 bases, V lost 8 bases, and 6 bases had no gene match. This CDR3 comprises 12 residues.

The J gene is TRBJ1-1, the V gene TRBV11-3, with D uncertain. Germline V gene lookup returns CDR1 SGHNT and CDR2 YENEEA. Trimming stripped 0 bases from V and 6 bases from J, with 17 bases between. This CDR3 is built from 16 residues. The CDR3 DNA sequence: TGTGCCAGCAGCTTAGACTTACCCCCATCCGGGGCTGAAGCTTTCTTT. Protein: CASSLDLPPSGAEAFF.

V usage is TRBV11-3 and J usage is TRBJ1-1, with D unclear. The V end lost 0 bases, the J end lost 4 bases, and 6 bases lay between the germline ends. Germline-derived CDR1 and CDR2 are SGHNT and YENEEA. The CDR3 is 13 residues long. CDR3 in amino acids: CASSLDRGTEAFF. The CDR3 nucleotides are TGTGCCAGCAGCTTAGACCGGGGCACTGAAGCTTTCTTT.

Here the CDR3 reads CASSVGTRTGELFF. In DNA form, the CDR3 reads TGTGCCAGCAGCGTAGGGACCCGGACCGGGGAGCTGTTTTTT. The gene calls are TRBV9 and TRBJ2-2; D remains unclear. Trimming pared 0 bases from V and 5 bases from J, leaving 8 bases between. The CDR3 contains 14 residues. Germline values: CDR1 SGDLS, CDR2 YYNGEE.

The chain combines TRBV2 with TRBJ1-2; 7 positions agree with TRBD1. V was clipped by 6 bases and J by 5 bases; unmatched bases: 9. The germline V gene has CDR1 SNHLY and CDR2 FYNNEI. This CDR3 has 14 residues. The CDR3 protein is CASRGGDSAYGYTF. The CDR3 region has the DNA TGTGCCAGCAGAGGGGGGGACAGCGCTTATGGCTACACCTTC.

The J gene is TRBJ2-3, the V gene TRBV2; possible D gene TRBD2, 6 bases. CDR1 is SNHLY and CDR2 is FYNNEI in the germline V gene. Trimming shortened V by 8 bases and J by 2 bases, and 14 bases separated the two germline ends. CDR3 size: 14 residues. CDR3 coding DNA: TGTGCCAGCGTTAGCGGAGATTACACAGATACGCAGTATTTT. Amino acids: CASVSGDYTDTQYF.

This chain joins TRBV18 and TRBJ2-1; 7 nucleotides match TRBD2. The germline V gene encodes CDR1 KGHSH and CDR2 LQKENI. The CDR3 totals 15 residues. Trimming cost V 2 bases and J 7 bases; bases outside gene matches: 8. The CDR3 region has the DNA TGTGCCAGCTCACCAGAAACCGGGACTACAAATGAGCAGTTCTTC. Translation gives CASSPETGTTNEQFF.

V usage is TRBV5-4 and J usage is TRBJ2-5; the match to TRBD2 covers 9 bases. Germline V gene lookup returns CDR1 SGHNT and CDR2 YYREEE (reference sequence). The CDR3 length is 14 residues. V was clipped by 6 bases and J by 1 base; unmatched bases: 4. In DNA, the CDR3 is TGTGCCAGCACCTTTAGCGGGAGCCAAGAGACCCAGTACTTC. The encoded protein is CASTFSGSQETQYF.